The 5 T cell receptor beta chains in this list originate from one sample, sequenced in a study of beta chain features in type 1 diabetes. Every isolated RNA sample was fully reverse transcribed, so sequencing captured expressed TCRB transcripts. Method: immunoSEQ multiplex PCR; TCRdb's copy keeps in-frame clones and lacks some. The sample includes approximately 250,000 clones, about 14% of them seen just once. What was sequenced was naive CD4+ T cells from blood. These receptors all come from a woman aged 40 to 50 in good health.

The rearrangement uses TRBV6-5 and TRBJ1-2, with D perhaps matching TRBD1 (6 bases). The CDR3 sequence is 14 residues long. CDR1 MNHEY and CDR2 SVGAGI come from the germline V gene. V was clipped by 6 bases and J by 4 bases, with 15 bases between them. CDR3 sequence (DNA): TGTGCCAGCAGGGCTACCGGGACATCCTATGGCTACACCTTC. Protein: CASRATGTSYGYTF.

J is TRBJ1-4 and V is TRBV25-1; D is ambiguous. V was cut by 4 bases and J by 2 bases, with 8 bases left in between. Germline V gene sequence: CDR1 MGHDK, CDR2 SYGVNS. The CDR3 has 14 amino acids. The CDR3 here is CASSGGHTNEKLFF. The CDR3 bases are TGTGCCAGCAGTGGAGGGCATACTAATGAAAAACTGTTTTTT. The complete variable domain, with remaining parts taken from reference TRBV25-1 and TRBJ1-4, reads EADIYQTPRYLVIGTGKKITLECSQTMGHDKMYWYQQDPGMELHLIHYSYGVNSTEKGDLSSESTVSRIRTEHFPLTLESARPSHTSQYLCASSGGHTNEKLFFGSGTQLSVL.

This clone appeared a few times. V gene TRBV18 combines with J gene TRBJ1-5; D remains ambiguous. This CDR3 is built from 14 residues. Germline loops: CDR1 KGHSH, CDR2 LQKENI. V gave up 3 bases and J gave up 0 bases, with 6 bases separating them. The CDR3 spells CASSPVASNQPQHF. CDR3 sequence (DNA): TGTGCCAGCTCACCGGTGGCTAGCAATCAGCCCCAGCATTTT.

This clone was detected only once. V is TRBV2 and J is TRBJ1-6; the match to TRBD1 covers 10 bases. CDR3 length: 15 residues. Germline V gives CDR1 SNHLY, CDR2 FYNNEI. The J segment lost 8 bases and the V segment lost 9 bases, leaving 10 bases of the junction unmatched. CDR3: CARGPDRGVHSPLHF. In nucleotides, the CDR3 is TGTGCCAGGGGCCCGGACAGGGGGGTTCATTCACCCCTCCACTTT.

This clone turned up a few times. The gene calls are TRBV9 and TRBJ1-5; unclear D gene. Trimming stripped 0 bases from V and 5 bases from J, with 9 bases between. Germline loops: CDR1 SGDLS, CDR2 YYNGEE. The CDR3 spans 14 residues. The CDR3 nucleotides read TGTGCCAGCAGCGTAGATGTTACGGATCAGCCCCAGCATTTT. It is translated as CASSVDVTDQPQHF.